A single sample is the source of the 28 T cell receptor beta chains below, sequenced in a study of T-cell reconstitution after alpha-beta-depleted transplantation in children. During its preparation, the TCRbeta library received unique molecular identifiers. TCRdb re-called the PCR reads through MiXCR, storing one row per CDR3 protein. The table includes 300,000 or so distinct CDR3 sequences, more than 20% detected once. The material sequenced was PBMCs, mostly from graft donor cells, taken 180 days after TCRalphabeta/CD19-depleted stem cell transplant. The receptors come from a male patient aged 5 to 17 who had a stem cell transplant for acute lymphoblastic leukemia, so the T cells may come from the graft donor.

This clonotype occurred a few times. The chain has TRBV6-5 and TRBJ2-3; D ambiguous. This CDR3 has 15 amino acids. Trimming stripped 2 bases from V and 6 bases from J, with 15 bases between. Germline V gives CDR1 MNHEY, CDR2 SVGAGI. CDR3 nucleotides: TGTGCCAGCAGTTACCCTCAAAACGAGGCCGATACGCAGTATTTT. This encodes CASSYPQNEADTQYF.

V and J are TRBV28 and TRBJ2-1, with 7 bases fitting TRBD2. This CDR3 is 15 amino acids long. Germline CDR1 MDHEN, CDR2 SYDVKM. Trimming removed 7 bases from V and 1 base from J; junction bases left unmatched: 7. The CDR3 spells CASTFSGFSYNEQFF. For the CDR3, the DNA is TGTGCCAGCACCTTTAGCGGGTTTTCCTACAATGAGCAGTTCTTC.

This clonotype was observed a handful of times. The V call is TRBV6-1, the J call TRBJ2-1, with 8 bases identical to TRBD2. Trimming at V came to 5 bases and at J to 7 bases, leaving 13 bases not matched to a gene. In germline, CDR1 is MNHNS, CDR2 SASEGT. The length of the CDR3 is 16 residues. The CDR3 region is CASSRKTSDPRNEQFF. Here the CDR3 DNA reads TGTGCCAGCAGTCGAAAGACTAGCGACCCGAGGAATGAGCAGTTCTTC.

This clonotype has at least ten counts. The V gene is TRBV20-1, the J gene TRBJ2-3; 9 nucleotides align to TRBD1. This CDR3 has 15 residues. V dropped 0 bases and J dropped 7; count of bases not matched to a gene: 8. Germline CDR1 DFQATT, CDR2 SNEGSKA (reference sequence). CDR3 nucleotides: TGCAGTGCTAGAGATCTTACAGGGGGCTGGTATACGCAGTATTTT. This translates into CSARDLTGGWYTQYF.

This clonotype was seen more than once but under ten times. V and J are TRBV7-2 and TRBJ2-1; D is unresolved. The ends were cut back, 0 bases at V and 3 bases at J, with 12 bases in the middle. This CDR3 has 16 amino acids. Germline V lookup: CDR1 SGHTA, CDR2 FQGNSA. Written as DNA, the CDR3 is TGTGCCAGCAGCTTAGCTGCGACACTAAACTACAATGAGCAGTTCTTC. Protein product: CASSLAATLNYNEQFF.

In nucleotides, the CDR3 is TGCGCCAGCAGCTCGACAGGACTAGTCAGCGAGACCCAGTACTTC. Translation gives CASSSTGLVSETQYF. The rearrangement joins TRBV5-1 to TRBJ2-5, with D possibly being TRBD2 (7 bases). Germline CDR1 SGHRS, CDR2 YFSETQ. The CDR3 is 15 amino acids. Trimming shortened V by 3 bases and J by 5 bases, and 17 bases separated the two germline ends.

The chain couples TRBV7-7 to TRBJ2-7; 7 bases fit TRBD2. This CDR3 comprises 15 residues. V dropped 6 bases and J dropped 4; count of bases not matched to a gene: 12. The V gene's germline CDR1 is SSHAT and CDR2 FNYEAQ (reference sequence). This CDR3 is CASSPPGGEPYEQYF. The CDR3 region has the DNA TGTGCCAGCAGTCCCCCTGGGGGGGAGCCATACGAGCAGTACTTC.

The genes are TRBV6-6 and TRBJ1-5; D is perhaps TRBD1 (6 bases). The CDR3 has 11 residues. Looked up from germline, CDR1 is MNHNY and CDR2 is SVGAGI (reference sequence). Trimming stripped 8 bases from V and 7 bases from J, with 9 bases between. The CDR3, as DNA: TGTGCCAGCGGCAGGGGCCAGCCCCAGCATTTT. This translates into CASGRGQPQHF.

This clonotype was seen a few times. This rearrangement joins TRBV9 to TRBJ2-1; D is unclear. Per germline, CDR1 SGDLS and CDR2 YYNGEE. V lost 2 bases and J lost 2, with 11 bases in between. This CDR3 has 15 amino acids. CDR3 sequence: CASSVPDEPYNEQFF. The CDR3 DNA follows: TGTGCCAGCAGCGTCCCAGACGAACCCTACAATGAGCAGTTCTTC.

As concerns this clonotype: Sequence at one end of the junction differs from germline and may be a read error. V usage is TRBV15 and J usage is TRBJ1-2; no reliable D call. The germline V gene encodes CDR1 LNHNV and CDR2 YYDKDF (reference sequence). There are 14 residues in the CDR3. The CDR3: CAASSGSSGRSYTF. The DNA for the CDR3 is TGTGCCGCCAGCAGTGGGTCCTCCGGGAGAAGCTACACCTTC.

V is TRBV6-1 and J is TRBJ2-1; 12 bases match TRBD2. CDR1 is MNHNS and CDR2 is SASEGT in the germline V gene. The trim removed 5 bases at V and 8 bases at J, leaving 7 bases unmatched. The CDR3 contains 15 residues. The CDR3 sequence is CASSPRTSGKYEQFF. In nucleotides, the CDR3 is TGTGCCAGCAGTCCGCGGACTAGCGGGAAATATGAGCAGTTCTTC.

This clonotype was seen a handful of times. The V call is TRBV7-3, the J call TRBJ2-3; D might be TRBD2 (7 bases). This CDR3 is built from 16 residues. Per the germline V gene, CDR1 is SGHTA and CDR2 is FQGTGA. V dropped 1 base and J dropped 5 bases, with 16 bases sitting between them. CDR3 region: CASSLIPQGRVDTQYF. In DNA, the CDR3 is TGTGCCAGCAGCTTAATCCCCCAGGGGAGGGTAGATACGCAGTATTTT. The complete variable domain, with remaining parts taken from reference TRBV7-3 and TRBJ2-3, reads GAGVSQTPSNKVTEKGKYVELRCDPISGHTALYWYRQSLGQGPEFLIYFQGTGAADDSGLPNDRFFAVRPEGSVSTLKIQRTERGDSAVYLCASSLIPQGRVDTQYFGPGTRLTVL.

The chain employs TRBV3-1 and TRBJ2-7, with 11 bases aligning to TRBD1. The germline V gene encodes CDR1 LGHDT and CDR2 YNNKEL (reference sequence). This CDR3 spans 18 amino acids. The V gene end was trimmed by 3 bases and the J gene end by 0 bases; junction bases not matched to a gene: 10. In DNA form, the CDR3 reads TGTGCCAGCAGCCAGTGGACAGGGGGCGTCCCCAGCTCCTACGAGCAGTACTTC. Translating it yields CASSQWTGGVPSSYEQYF.

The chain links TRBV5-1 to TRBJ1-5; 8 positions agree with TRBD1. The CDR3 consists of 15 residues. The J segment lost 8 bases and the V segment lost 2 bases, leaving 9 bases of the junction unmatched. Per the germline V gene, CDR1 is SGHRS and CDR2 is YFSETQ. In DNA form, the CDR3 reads TGCGCCAGCAGCTTACAGGGGGGAACGAGAGAGCCCCAGCATTTT. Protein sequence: CASSLQGGTREPQHF.

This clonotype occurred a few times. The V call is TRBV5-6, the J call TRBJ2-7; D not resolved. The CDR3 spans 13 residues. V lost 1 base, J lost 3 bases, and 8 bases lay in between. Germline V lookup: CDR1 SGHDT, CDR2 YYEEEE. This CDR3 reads CASSLFRFYEQYF. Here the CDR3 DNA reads TGTGCCAGCAGCTTGTTCCGGTTCTACGAGCAGTACTTC.

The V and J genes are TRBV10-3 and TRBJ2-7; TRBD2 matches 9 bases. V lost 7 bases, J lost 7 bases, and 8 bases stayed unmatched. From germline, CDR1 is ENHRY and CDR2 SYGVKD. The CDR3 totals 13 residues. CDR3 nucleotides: TGTGCCATCATGGCGGGAGGGCAACGGGAGCAGTACTTC. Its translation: CAIMAGGQREQYF.

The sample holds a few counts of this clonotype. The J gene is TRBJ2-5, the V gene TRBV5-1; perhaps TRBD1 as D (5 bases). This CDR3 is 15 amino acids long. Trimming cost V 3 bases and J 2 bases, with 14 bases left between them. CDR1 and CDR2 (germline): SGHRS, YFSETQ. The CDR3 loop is CASSWVAGPQETQYF. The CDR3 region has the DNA TGCGCCAGCAGCTGGGTAGCAGGGCCACAAGAGACCCAGTACTTC.

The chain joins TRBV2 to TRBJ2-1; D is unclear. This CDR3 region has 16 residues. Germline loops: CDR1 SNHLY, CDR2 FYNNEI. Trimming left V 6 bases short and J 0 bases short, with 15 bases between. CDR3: CASRSTSWDSYNEQFF. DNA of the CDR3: TGTGCCAGCAGGAGTACTTCGTGGGACTCCTACAATGAGCAGTTCTTC.

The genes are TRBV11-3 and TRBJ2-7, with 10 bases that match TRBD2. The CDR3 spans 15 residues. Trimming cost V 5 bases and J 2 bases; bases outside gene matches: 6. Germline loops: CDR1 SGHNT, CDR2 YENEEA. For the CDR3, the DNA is TGTGCCAGCAGCCGAGGACTAGCGGTCCCCTACGAGCAGTACTTC. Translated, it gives CASSRGLAVPYEQYF.

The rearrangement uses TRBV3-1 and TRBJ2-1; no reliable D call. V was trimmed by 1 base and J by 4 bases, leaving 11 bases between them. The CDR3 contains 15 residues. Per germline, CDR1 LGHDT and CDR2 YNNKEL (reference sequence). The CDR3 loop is CASSQGVKQYNEQFF. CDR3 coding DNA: TGTGCCAGCAGCCAAGGGGTAAAACAGTACAATGAGCAGTTCTTC.

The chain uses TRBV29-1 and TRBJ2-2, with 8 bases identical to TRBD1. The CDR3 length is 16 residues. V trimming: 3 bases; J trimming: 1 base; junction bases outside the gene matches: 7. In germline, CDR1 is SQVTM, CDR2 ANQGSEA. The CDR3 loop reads CSVDGGQGLNTGELFF. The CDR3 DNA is TGCAGCGTTGATGGAGGACAGGGCTTGAACACCGGGGAGCTGTTTTTT.

Written as DNA, the CDR3 is TGCGCCAGCAGCCCTCAACCGAGGGGCAGTAGCAATCAGCCCCAGCATTTT. It codes for CASSPQPRGSSNQPQHF. The V gene is TRBV4-1, the J gene TRBJ1-5; D is perhaps TRBD1 (5 bases). CDR1 and CDR2 (germline): MGHRA, YSYEKL. The CDR3 is 17 residues long. Trimming took 4 bases from V and 0 from J, leaving 16 bases between them.

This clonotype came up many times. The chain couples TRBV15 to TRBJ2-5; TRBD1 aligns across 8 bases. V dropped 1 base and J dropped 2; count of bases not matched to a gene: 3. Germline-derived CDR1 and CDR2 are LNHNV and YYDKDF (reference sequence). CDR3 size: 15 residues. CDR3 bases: TGTGCCACCAGCAGAGGACGGACAGGGCAAGAGACCCAGTACTTC. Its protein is CATSRGRTGQETQYF.

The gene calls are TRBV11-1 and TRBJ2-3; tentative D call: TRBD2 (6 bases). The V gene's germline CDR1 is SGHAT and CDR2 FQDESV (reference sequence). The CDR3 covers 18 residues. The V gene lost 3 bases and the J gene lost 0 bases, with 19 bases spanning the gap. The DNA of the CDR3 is TGTGCCAGCAGCTTCGGTCTTAGACTAGGAACTAGCACAGATACGCAGTATTTT. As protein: CASSFGLRLGTSTDTQYF.

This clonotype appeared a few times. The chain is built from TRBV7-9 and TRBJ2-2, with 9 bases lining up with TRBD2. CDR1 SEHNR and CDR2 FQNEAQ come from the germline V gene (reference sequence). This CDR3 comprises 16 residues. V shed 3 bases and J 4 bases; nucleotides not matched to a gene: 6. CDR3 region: CASSFIPSGVTGELFF. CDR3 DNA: TGTGCCAGCAGCTTCATTCCTAGCGGGGTCACCGGGGAGCTGTTTTTT.

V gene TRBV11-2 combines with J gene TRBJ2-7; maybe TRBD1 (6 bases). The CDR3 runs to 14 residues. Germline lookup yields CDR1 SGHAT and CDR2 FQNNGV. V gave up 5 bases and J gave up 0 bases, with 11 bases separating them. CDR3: CASSTDRPSYEQYF. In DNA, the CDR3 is TGTGCCAGCAGCACAGACAGGCCCTCCTACGAGCAGTACTTC.

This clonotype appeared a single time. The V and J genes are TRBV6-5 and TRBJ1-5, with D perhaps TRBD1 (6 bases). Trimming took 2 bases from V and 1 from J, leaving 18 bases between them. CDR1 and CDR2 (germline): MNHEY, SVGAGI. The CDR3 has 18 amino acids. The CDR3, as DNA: TGTGCCAGCAGTTACCCTAAACTCACAGGGTACAGCAATCAGCCCCAGCATTTT. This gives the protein CASSYPKLTGYSNQPQHF.

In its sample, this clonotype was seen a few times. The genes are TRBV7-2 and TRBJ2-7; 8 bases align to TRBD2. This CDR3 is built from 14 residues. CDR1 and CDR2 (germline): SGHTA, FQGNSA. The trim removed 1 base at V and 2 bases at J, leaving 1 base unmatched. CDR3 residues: CASSLELAAYEQYF. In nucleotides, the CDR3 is TGTGCCAGCAGCTTAGAACTAGCGGCCTACGAGCAGTACTTC.